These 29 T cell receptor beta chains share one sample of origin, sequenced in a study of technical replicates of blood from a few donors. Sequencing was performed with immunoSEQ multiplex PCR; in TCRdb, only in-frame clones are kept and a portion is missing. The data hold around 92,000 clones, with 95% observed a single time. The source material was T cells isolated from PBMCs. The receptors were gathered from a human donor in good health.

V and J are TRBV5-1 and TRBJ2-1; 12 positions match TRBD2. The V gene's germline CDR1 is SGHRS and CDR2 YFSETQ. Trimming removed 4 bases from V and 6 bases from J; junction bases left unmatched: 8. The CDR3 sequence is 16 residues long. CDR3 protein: CASSKQLAGGFNEQFF. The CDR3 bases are TGCGCCAGCAGCAAACAACTAGCGGGAGGTTTCAATGAGCAGTTCTTC.

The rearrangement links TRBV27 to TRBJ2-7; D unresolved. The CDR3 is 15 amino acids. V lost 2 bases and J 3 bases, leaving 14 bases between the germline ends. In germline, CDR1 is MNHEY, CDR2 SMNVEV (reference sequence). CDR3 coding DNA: TGTGCCAGCAGTTTAAAACGTGAGGTTAGCTACGAGCAGTACTTC. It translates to CASSLKREVSYEQYF.

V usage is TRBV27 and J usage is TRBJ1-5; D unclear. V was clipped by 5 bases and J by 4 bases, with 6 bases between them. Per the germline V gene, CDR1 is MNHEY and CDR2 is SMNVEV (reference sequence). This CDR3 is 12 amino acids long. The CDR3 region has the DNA TGTGCCAGCAGTCGTCCTAATCAGCCCCAGCATTTT. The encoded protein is CASSRPNQPQHF.

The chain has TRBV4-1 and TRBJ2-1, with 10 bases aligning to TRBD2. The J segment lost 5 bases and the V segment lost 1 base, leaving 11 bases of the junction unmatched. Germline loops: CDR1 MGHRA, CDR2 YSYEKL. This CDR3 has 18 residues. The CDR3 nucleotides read TGCGCCAGCAGCCAAGGAATACCGGGACTAGCGTCGGACAATGAGCAGTTCTTC. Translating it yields CASSQGIPGLASDNEQFF.

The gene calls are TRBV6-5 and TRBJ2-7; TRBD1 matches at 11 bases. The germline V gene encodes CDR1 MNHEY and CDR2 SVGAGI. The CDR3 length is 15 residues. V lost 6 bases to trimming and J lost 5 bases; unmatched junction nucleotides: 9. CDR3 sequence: CASRQAGTGGHEQYF. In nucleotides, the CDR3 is TGTGCCAGCAGGCAGGCCGGGACAGGGGGACACGAGCAGTACTTC.

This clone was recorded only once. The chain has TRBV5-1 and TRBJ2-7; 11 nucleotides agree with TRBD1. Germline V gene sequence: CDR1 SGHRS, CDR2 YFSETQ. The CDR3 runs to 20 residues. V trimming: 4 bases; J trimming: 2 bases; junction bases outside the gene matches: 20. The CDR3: CASSRNNLDRGLYKPYEQYF. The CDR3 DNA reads TGCGCCAGCAGCCGAAATAATTTGGACAGGGGGCTATACAAACCCTACGAGCAGTACTTC.

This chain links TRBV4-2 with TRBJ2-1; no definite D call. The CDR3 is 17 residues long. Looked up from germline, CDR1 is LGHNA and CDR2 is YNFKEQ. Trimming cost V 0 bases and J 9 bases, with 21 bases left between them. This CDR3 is CASSQDLRLVSGFEQFF. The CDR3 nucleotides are TGTGCCAGCAGCCAAGATTTACGGCTAGTAAGTGGTTTTGAGCAGTTCTTC.

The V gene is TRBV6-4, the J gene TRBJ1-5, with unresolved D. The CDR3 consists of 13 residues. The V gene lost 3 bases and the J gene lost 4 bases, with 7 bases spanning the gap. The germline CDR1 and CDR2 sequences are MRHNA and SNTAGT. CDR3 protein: CASSERGNQPQHF. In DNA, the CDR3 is TGTGCCAGCAGTGAGCGAGGAAATCAGCCCCAGCATTTT.

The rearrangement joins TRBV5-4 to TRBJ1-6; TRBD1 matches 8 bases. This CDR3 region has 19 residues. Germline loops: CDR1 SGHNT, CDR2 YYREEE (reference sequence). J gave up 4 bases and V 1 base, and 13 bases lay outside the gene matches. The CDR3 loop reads CASSLIYRTGMQYNSPLHF. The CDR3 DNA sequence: TGTGCCAGCAGCTTGATTTACAGGACAGGGATGCAATATAATTCACCCCTCCACTTT.

CDR3: CASSQDSSVKTQYF. The CDR3 nucleotides are TGTGCCAGCAGCCAAGATTCGAGCGTAAAGACCCAGTACTTC. This chain uses TRBV14 with TRBJ2-5; D unresolved. Germline values: CDR1 SGHDN, CDR2 FVKESK. Trimming shortened V by 0 bases and J by 6 bases, and 11 bases separated the two germline ends. The CDR3 spans 14 residues.

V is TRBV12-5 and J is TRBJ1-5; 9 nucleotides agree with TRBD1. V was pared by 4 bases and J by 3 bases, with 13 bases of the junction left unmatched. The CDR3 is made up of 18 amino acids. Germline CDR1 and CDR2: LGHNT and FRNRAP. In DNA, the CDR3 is TGTGCTAGTGGTTGGACCGGGACAGGGATATCGAACAATCAGCCCCAGCATTTT. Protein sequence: CASGWTGTGISNNQPQHF.

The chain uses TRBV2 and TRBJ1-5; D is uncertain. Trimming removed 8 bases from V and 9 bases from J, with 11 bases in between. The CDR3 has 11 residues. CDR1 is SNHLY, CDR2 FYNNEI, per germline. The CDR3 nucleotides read TGTGCCAGCGGAGACGACGGGCCCCAGCATTTT. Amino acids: CASGDDGPQHF.

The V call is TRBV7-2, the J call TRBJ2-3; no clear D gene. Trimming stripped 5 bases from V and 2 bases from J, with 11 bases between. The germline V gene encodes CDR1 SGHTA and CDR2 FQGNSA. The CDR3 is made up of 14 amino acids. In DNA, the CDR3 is TGTGCCAGCAGCCCGGAGATTTTCACAGATACGCAGTATTTT. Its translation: CASSPEIFTDTQYF.

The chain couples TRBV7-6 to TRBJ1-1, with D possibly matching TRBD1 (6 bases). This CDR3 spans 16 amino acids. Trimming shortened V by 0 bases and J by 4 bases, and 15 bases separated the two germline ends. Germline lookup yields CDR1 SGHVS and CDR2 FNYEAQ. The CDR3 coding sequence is TGTGCCAGCAGCTTAGCGAGTCCCAGAGGGGGCACTGAAGCTTTCTTT. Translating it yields CASSLASPRGGTEAFF.

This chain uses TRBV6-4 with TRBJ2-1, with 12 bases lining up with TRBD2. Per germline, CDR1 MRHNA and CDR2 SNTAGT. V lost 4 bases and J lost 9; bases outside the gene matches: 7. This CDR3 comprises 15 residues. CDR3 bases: TGTGCCAGCAGTGGACTAGCGGGAGACATGGGTGAGCAGTTCTTC. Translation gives CASSGLAGDMGEQFF.

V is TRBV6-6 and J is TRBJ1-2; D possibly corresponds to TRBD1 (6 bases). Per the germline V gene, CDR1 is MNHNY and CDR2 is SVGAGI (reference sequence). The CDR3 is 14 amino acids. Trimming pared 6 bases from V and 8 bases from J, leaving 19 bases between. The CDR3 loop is CASSPHQQGYGYTF. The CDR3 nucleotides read TGTGCCAGCAGCCCTCACCAACAGGGCTACGGCTACACCTTC.

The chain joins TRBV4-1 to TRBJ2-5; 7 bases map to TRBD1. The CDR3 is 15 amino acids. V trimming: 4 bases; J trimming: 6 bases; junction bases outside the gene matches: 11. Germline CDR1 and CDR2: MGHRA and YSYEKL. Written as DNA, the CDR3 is TGCGCCAGCAGCCCCGGGACAGAAACCCGTAAGACCCAGTACTTC. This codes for CASSPGTETRKTQYF.

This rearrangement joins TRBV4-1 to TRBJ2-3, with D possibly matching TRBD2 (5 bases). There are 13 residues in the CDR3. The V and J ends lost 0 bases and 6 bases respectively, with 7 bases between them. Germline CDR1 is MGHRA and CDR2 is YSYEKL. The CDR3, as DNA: TGCGCCAGCAGCCAAGATTCGGGGGATACGCAGTATTTT. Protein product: CASSQDSGDTQYF.

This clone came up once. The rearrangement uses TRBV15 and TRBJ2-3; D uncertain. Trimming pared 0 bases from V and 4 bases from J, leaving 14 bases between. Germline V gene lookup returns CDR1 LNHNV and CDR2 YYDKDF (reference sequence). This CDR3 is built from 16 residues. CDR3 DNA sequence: TGTGCCACCAGCAGAGATCAGGTCACTGGGTCAGATACGCAGTATTTT. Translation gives CATSRDQVTGSDTQYF.

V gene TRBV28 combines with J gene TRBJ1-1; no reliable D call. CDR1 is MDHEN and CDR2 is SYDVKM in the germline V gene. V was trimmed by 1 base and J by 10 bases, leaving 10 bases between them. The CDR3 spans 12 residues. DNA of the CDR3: TGTGCCAGCAGTTTATCCGGCCTAGGAGCTTTCTTT. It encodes CASSLSGLGAFF.

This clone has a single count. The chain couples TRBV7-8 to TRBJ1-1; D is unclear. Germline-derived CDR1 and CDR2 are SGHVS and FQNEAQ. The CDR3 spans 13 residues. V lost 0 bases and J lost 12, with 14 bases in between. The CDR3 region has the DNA TGTGCCAGCAGCTTAGCGGAGGCTATGACTACTTTCTTT. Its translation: CASSLAEAMTTFF. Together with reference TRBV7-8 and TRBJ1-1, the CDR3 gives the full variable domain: GAGVSQSPRYKVAKRGQDVALRCDPISGHVSLFWYQQALGQGPEFLTYFQNEAQLDKSGLPSDRFFAERPEGSVSTLKIQRTQQEDSAVYLCASSLAEAMTTFFGQGTRLTVV.

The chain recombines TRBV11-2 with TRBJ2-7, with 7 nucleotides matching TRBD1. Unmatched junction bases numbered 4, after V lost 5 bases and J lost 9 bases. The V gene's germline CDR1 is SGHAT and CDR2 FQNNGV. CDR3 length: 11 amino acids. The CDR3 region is CASSRRQGQYF. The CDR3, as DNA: TGTGCCAGCAGCCGAAGACAGGGGCAGTACTTC. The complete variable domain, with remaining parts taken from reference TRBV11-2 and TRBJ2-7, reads EAGVAQSPRYKIIEKRQSVAFWCNPISGHATLYWYQQILGQGPKLLIQFQNNGVVDDSQLPKDRFSAERLKGVDSTLKIQPAKLEDSAVYLCASSRRQGQYFGPGTRLTVT.

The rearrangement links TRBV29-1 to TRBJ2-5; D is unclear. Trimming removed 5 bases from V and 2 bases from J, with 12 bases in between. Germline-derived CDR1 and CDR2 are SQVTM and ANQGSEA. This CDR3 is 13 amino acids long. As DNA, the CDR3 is TGCAGCGTTAATTCGGGTATTCAAGAGACCCAGTACTTC. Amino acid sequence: CSVNSGIQETQYF.

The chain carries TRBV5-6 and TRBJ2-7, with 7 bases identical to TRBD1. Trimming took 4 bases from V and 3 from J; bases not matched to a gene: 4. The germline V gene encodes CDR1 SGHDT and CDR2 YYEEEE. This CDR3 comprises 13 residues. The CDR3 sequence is CASSPRTGYEQYF. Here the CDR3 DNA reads TGTGCCAGCAGCCCGAGGACAGGCTACGAGCAGTACTTC.

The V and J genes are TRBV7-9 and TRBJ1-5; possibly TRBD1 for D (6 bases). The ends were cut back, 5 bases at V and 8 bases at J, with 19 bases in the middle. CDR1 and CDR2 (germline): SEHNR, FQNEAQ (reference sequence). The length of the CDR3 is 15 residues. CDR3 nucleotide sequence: TGTGCCAGCAGCCCTGGAGCAGGGGATAATGAGCCCCAGCATTTT. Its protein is CASSPGAGDNEPQHF.

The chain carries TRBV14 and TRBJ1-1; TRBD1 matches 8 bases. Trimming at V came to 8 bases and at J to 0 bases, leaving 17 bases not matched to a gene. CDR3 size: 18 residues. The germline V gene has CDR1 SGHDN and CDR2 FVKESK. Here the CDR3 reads CASLQGRRTGKLNTEAFF. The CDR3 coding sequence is TGTGCCAGCCTGCAGGGGCGGAGGACAGGGAAGCTGAACACTGAAGCTTTCTTT.

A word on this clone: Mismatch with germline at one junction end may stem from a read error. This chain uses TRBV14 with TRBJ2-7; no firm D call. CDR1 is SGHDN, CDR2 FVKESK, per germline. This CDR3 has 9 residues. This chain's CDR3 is CASTPGPHF. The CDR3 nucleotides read TGTGCCAGCACACCGGGTCCTCACTTC.

In DNA form, the CDR3 reads TGTGCCAGTAGTATAGGGATCGGGGGGCTGGACACTGAAGCTTTCTTT. Its protein is CASSIGIGGLDTEAFF. This chain connects TRBV19 to TRBJ1-1; maybe TRBD1 (6 bases). The CDR3 loop spans 16 amino acids. Between the trimmed V and J ends, which lost 1 base and 3 bases, there was a span of 15 bases. The germline V gene encodes CDR1 LNHDA and CDR2 SQIVND (reference sequence).

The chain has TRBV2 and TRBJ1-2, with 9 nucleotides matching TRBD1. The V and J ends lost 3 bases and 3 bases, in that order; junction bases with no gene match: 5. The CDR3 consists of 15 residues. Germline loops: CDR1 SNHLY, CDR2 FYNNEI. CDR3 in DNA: TGTGCCAGCAGTGAGGACAGGGGAAGTGACTATGGCTACACCTTC. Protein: CASSEDRGSDYGYTF.